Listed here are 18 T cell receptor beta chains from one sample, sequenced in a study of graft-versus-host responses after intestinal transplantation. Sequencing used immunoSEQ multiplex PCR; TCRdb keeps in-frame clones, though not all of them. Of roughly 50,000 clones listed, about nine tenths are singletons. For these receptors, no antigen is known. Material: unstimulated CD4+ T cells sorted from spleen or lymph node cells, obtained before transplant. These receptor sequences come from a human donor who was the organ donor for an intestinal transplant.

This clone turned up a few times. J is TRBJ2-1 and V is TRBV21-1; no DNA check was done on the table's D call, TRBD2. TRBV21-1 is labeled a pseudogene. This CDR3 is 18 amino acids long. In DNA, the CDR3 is TGTGCCAGCAGCAAAGCCCCCCCTAGCGCCCGCTCCTACAATGAGCAGTTCTTC. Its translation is CASSKAPPSARSYNEQFF.

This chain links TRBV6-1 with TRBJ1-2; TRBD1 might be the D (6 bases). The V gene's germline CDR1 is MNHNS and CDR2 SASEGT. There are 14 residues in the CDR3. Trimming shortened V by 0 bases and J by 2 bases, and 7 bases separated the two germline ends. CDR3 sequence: CASSEAGTNYGYTF. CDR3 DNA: TGTGCCAGCAGTGAAGCCGGGACAAACTATGGCTACACCTTC.

The CDR3 here is CASSGDKYSNQPQHF. CDR3 bases: TGTGCCAGCAGTGGGGACAAATATAGCAATCAGCCCCAGCATTTT. The rearrangement joins TRBV28 to TRBJ1-5; D is possibly TRBD1 (6 bases). This CDR3 is built from 15 residues. V lost 5 bases and J lost 0, with 11 bases in between. CDR1 is MDHEN and CDR2 is SYDVKM in the germline V gene.

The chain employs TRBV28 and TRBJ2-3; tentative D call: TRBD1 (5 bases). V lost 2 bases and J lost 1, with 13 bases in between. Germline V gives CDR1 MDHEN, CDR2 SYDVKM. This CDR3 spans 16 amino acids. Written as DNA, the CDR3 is TGTGCCAGCAGTTTAACCCTTTTGACAGGCACAGATACGCAGTATTTT. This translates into CASSLTLLTGTDTQYF.

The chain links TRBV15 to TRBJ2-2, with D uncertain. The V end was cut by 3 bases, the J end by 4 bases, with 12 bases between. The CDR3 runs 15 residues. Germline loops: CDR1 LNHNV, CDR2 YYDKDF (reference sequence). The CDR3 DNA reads TGTGCCACCAGCAGGGCCGTACAATCCACCGGGGAGCTGTTTTTT. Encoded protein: CATSRAVQSTGELFF. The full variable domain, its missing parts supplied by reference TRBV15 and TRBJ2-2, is DAMVIQNPRYQVTQFGKPVTLSCSQTLNHNVMYWYQQKSSQAPKLLFHYYDKDFNNEADTPDNFQSRRPNTSFCFLDIRSPGLGDTAMYLCATSRAVQSTGELFFGEGSRLTVL.

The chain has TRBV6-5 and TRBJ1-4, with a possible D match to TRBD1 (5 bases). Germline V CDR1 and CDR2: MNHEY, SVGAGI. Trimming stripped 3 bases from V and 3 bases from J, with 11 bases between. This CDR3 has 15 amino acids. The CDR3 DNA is TGTGCCAGCAGTTATAGGGGAATGTCTAATGAAAAACTGTTTTTT. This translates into CASSYRGMSNEKLFF.

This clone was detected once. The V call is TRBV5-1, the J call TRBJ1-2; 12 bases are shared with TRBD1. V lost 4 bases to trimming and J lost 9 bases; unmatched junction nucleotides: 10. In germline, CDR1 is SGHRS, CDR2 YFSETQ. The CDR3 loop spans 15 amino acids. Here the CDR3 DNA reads TGCGCCAGCAGCGCCTCCGGGACAGGGGGCGCTCGCTACACCTTC. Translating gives CASSASGTGGARYTF.

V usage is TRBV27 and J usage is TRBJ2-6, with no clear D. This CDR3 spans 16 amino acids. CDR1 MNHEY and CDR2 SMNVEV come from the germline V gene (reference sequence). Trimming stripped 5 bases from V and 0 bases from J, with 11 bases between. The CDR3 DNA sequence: TGTGCCAGCAGTCCCATGGCCGGCTCTGGGGCCAACGTCCTGACTTTC. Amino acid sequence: CASSPMAGSGANVLTF. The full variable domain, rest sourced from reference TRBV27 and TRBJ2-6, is EAQVTQNPRYLITVTGKKLTVTCSQNMNHEYMSWYRQDPGLGLRQIYYSMNVEVTDKGDVPEGYKVSRKEKRNFPLILESPSPNQTSLYFCASSPMAGSGANVLTFGAGSRLTVL.

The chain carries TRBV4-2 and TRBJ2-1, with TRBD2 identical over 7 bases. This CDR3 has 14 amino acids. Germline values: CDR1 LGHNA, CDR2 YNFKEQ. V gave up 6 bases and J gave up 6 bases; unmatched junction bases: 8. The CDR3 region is CASSPLTSSNEQFF. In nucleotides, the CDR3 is TGTGCCAGCAGTCCCCTGACTAGCTCCAATGAGCAGTTCTTC.

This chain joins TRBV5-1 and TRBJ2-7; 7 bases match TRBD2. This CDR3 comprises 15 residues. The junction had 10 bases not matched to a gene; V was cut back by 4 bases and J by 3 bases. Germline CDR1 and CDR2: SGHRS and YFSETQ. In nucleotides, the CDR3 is TGCGCCAGCAGCGTGCCCGGGGGGAGGGACTACGAGCAGTACTTC. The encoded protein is CASSVPGGRDYEQYF.

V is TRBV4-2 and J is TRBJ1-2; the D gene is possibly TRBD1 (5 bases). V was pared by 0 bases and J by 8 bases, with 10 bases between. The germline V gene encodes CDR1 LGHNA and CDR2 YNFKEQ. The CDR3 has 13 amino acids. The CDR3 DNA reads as TGTGCCAGCAGCCAAGATCAGGGTAGGGGCTACACCTTC. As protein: CASSQDQGRGYTF.

CDR3 sequence (DNA): TGTGCCAGTTCCCTACAGGGCCCCAATCAGCCCCAGCATTTT. As protein: CASSLQGPNQPQHF. This chain joins TRBV19 and TRBJ1-5, with a tentative D call TRBD1 (6 bases). Looked up from germline, CDR1 is LNHDA and CDR2 is SQIVND (reference sequence). Trimming took 8 bases from V and 3 from J, leaving 14 bases between them. The CDR3 is 14 amino acids. The whole variable domain, remainder taken from reference TRBV19 and TRBJ1-5, is DGGITQSPKYLFRKEGQNVTLSCEQNLNHDAMYWYRQDPGQGLRLIYYSQIVNDFQKGDIAEGYSVSREKKESFPLTVTSAQKNPTAFYLCASSLQGPNQPQHFGDGTRLSIL.

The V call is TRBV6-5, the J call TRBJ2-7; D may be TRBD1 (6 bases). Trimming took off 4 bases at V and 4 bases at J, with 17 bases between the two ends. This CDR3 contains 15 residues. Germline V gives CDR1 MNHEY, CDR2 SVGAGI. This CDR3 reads CASSFPTGTSYEQYF. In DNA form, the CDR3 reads TGTGCCAGCAGTTTCCCAACCGGGACATCTTACGAGCAGTACTTC.

In nucleotides, the CDR3 is TGCGCCAGCAGCTTGGCCGGGACAGACAATGAGCAGTTCTTC. It encodes CASSLAGTDNEQFF. The chain is built from TRBV5-1 and TRBJ2-1; 7 nucleotides line up with TRBD1. Per germline, CDR1 SGHRS and CDR2 YFSETQ. J was trimmed by 5 bases and V by 0 bases; bases with no gene match: 2. The length of the CDR3 is 14 residues.

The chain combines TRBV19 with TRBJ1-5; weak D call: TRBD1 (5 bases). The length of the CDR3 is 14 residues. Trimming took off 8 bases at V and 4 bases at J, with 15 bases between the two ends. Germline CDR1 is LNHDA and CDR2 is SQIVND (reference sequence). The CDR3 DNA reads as TGTGCCAGTTCCCTCCAGGGCTCGAATCAGCCCCAGCATTTT. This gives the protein CASSLQGSNQPQHF.

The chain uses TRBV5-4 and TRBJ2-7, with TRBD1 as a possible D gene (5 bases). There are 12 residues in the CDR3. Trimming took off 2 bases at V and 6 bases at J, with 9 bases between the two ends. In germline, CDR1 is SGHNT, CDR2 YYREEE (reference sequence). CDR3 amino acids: CASSFPGAEQYF. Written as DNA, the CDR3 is TGTGCCAGCAGCTTTCCTGGGGCCGAGCAGTACTTC.

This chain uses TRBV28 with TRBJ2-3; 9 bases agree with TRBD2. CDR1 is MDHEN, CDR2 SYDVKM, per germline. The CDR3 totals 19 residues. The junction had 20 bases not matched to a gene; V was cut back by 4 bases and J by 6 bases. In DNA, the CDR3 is TGTGCCAGCAGTTCCCCTTGGCGGGAGGGCCTCAGTGGTAGGGATACGCAGTATTTT. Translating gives CASSSPWREGLSGRDTQYF.

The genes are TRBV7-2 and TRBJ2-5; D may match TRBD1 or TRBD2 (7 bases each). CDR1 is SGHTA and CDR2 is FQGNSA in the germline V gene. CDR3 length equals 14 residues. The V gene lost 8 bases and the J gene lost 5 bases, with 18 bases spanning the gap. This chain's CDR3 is CASAPTGRGETQYF. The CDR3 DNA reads TGTGCCAGCGCACCGACAGGGAGGGGTGAGACCCAGTACTTC.